The 31 T cell receptor beta chains reported below all come from one sample, sequenced in a study of T cells in Graves' hyperthyroidism and ophthalmopathy. TCR beta CDR3 region amplification was performed from RNA transcripts. RT-PCR in the first round (using the HTBI primer set) targeted the TCR CDR3. TCRdb re-derived calls from the multiplex PCR reads in MiXCR, one entry per CDR3 protein. Among some 500,000 distinct CDR3 sequences listed, around 14% were seen once. Sequenced sample: blood. These receptors all stem from a woman aged 18-35 years with Graves' hyperthyroidism.

V usage is TRBV30 and J usage is TRBJ2-1, with unresolved D. V lost 3 bases to trimming and J lost 2 bases, with 14 bases between them. This CDR3 contains 15 residues. The V gene's germline CDR1 is GTSNPN and CDR2 SVGIG (reference sequence). CDR3 amino acids: CAWSHLSRAYNEQFF. CDR3 DNA sequence: TGTGCCTGGAGCCACCTTTCCCGCGCCTACAATGAGCAGTTCTTC.

This clonotype showed up many times. The rearrangement joins TRBV6-1 to TRBJ2-7; 9 bases align to TRBD1. The CDR3 covers 15 residues. V gave up 1 base and J gave up 6 bases; unmatched junction bases: 7. Germline-derived CDR1 and CDR2 are MNHNS and SASEGT. For the CDR3, the DNA is TGTGCCAGCAGTGAAGTAAGGACAGGGGTCGGCGAGCAGTACTTC. Translated: CASSEVRTGVGEQYF.

This clonotype was seen ten or more times. The rearrangement joins TRBV6-1 to TRBJ1-2; possible D gene TRBD1, 6 bases. The CDR3 length is 17 residues. Germline values: CDR1 MNHNS, CDR2 SASEGT. Trimming shortened V by 0 bases and J by 7 bases, and 21 bases separated the two germline ends. The CDR3 nucleotides read TGTGCCAGCAGTGAAGCGTCAGGGGCAGTCGTAATACGTGGCTACACCTTC. It is translated as CASSEASGAVVIRGYTF.

This clonotype occurred a few times. The V gene is TRBV27, the J gene TRBJ1-5; D gene ambiguous. This CDR3 spans 11 amino acids. The germline V and J ends were trimmed by 7 bases and 8 bases, with 9 bases remaining between them. Germline CDR1 is MNHEY and CDR2 is SMNVEV (reference sequence). The CDR3: CASTSGEPQHF. Written as DNA, the CDR3 is TGTGCCAGCACCTCCGGGGAGCCCCAGCATTTT.

This clonotype was detected many times. V gene TRBV27 combines with J gene TRBJ1-1, with TRBD1 identical over 10 bases. Trimming took 3 bases from V and 2 from J; bases not matched to a gene: 6. The germline V gene encodes CDR1 MNHEY and CDR2 SMNVEV (reference sequence). This CDR3 is 16 amino acids long. CDR3: CASSLVRTGGNTEAFF. In nucleotides, the CDR3 is TGTGCCAGCAGTTTGGTCCGGACAGGGGGAAACACTGAAGCTTTCTTT.

This clonotype was detected only once. The chain has TRBV19 and TRBJ1-5; tentative D call: TRBD1 (5 bases). Germline V gives CDR1 LNHDA, CDR2 SQIVND (reference sequence). The CDR3 covers 13 residues. V dropped 4 bases and J dropped 7 bases, with 11 bases sitting between them. CDR3: CASSSGGRQPQHF. As DNA, the CDR3 is TGTGCCAGTAGTAGTGGGGGGAGGCAGCCCCAGCATTTT.

This clonotype occurred many times. The rearrangement uses TRBV18 and TRBJ2-5, with D possibly being TRBD1 or TRBD2 (5 bases each). This CDR3 spans 12 amino acids. V lost 8 bases and J 7 bases, leaving 14 bases between the germline ends. Germline V gives CDR1 KGHSH, CDR2 LQKENI. CDR3: CASTPGLGTQYF. The DNA for the CDR3 is TGTGCCAGCACCCCGGGGCTCGGGACCCAGTACTTC.

This clonotype was seen a handful of times. This sequence may be a read error, since a much larger clone differs from it by one base. The chain links TRBV19 to TRBJ1-2; tentative D call: TRBD1 (5 bases). Germline-derived CDR1 and CDR2 are LNHDA and SQIVND (reference sequence). The CDR3 totals 15 residues. CDR3 in DNA: TGTACCAGTAGTACCTCCCGGGGGGGACTCTATGGCTACACCTTC. Translated, it gives CTSSTSRGGLYGYTF.

This clonotype was picked up a small number of times. The V gene is TRBV3-1, the J gene TRBJ2-5; possible D gene TRBD2, 6 bases. The V gene lost 4 bases and the J gene lost 4 bases, with 13 bases spanning the gap. Per germline, CDR1 LGHDT and CDR2 YNNKEL (reference sequence). This CDR3 contains 14 residues. CDR3 coding DNA: TGTGCCAGCAGCCCTGGCGGGGAAATAGAGACCCAGTACTTC. Translation: CASSPGGEIETQYF.

This clonotype was detected ten times or more. The genes are TRBV9 and TRBJ1-1; no firm D call. The CDR3 covers 14 residues. The V gene's germline CDR1 is SGDLS and CDR2 YYNGEE. V lost 0 bases and J lost 1, with 7 bases in between. CDR3 DNA sequence: TGTGCCAGCAGCGTAGATATGGGGAACACTGAAGCTTTCTTT. This sequence encodes CASSVDMGNTEAFF.

The sample holds many counts of this clonotype. V gene TRBV12-5 combines with J gene TRBJ1-1, with D perhaps matching TRBD1 (6 bases). Trimming stripped 1 base from V and 5 bases from J, with 8 bases between. Germline loops: CDR1 LGHNT, CDR2 FRNRAP. The CDR3 consists of 13 residues. The CDR3 DNA reads as TGTGCTAGTGGTTTGGGAACAGGGACTGAAGCTTTCTTT. Amino acids: CASGLGTGTEAFF.

This clonotype was recorded many times. The rearrangement joins TRBV12-3 or TRBV12-4 to TRBJ2-1; D might be TRBD2 (6 bases). This CDR3 region has 15 residues. Trimming removed 6 bases at V and 7 bases at J, with 19 bases between. CDR3 loop: CASSTTGLPGNEQFF. CDR3 bases: TGTGCCAGCAGCACCACGGGACTCCCCGGGAATGAGCAGTTCTTC.

In this sample, this clonotype turned up many times. The chain carries TRBV24-1 and TRBJ2-5, with D tentatively TRBD2 (6 bases). The ends were cut back, 4 bases at V and 1 base at J, with 12 bases in the middle. The CDR3 loop spans 15 amino acids. Germline V lookup: CDR1 KGHDR, CDR2 SFDVKD. CDR3: CATSDRRGGQETQYF. The CDR3 nucleotides read TGTGCCACCAGTGACAGGCGGGGCGGCCAAGAGACCCAGTACTTC.

This clonotype was observed at least ten times. V is TRBV30 and J is TRBJ1-1, with no clear D. Trimming took off 1 base at V and 6 bases at J, with 15 bases between the two ends. The CDR3 is made up of 14 amino acids. CDR1 is GTSNPN, CDR2 SVGIG, per germline (reference sequence). The CDR3: CAWSAHPGIAEAFF. The CDR3 nucleotides read TGTGCCTGGAGTGCCCATCCGGGCATCGCTGAAGCTTTCTTT.

In this sample, this clonotype turned up many times. The rearrangement joins TRBV6-5 to TRBJ1-3; D call uncertain. Germline V gene data show CDR1 as MNHEY and CDR2 as SVGAGI. The CDR3 loop spans 17 amino acids. Between the trimmed V and J ends, which lost 0 bases and 0 bases, there was a span of 12 bases. The chain's CDR3 is CASSYSPETRSGNTIYF. The CDR3 DNA reads as TGTGCCAGCAGTTACTCTCCGGAAACCCGCTCTGGAAACACCATATATTTT.

This clonotype has at least ten counts. The genes are TRBV27 and TRBJ2-3; D gene uncertain. Germline CDR1 reads MNHEY; CDR2 reads SMNVEV (reference sequence). This CDR3 is 16 amino acids long. Between the trimmed V and J ends, which lost 5 bases and 0 bases, there was a span of 15 bases. The CDR3 DNA is TGTGCCAGCAGTCCTCTTGACTCCCCTAGCACAGATACGCAGTATTTT. As protein: CASSPLDSPSTDTQYF.

The V and J genes are TRBV29-1 and TRBJ1-4, with TRBD1 as a possible D gene (5 bases). The V and J ends lost 2 bases and 7 bases respectively, with 11 bases between them. Germline CDR1 is SQVTM and CDR2 is ANQGSEA. The CDR3 is made up of 13 amino acids. The CDR3 region is CSVERQRGEKLFF. CDR3 nucleotides: TGCAGCGTTGAACGGCAAAGGGGTGAAAAACTGTTTTTT.

The table lists this clonotype with many counts. The chain uses TRBV27 and TRBJ1-1; D uncertain. The germline gives CDR1 MNHEY, CDR2 SMNVEV (reference sequence). V gave up 3 bases and J gave up 6 bases, with 17 bases separating them. This CDR3 contains 15 residues. The CDR3 region is CASSFRGSGSAEAFF. CDR3 nucleotides: TGTGCCAGCAGTTTCCGTGGGAGCGGGTCGGCTGAAGCTTTCTTT.

This clonotype was seen many times. The rearrangement uses TRBV20-1 and TRBJ1-5; D gene uncertain. CDR1 is DFQATT and CDR2 is SNEGSKA in the germline V gene (reference sequence). Trimming removed 6 bases at V and 0 bases at J, with 12 bases between. The CDR3 loop spans 14 amino acids. The CDR3 DNA follows: TGCAGTGCCCGCCGGACCTTTAGCAATCAGCCCCAGCATTTT. Translating it yields CSARRTFSNQPQHF.

CDR3 region: CSAGVGGSSYNEQFF. The DNA for the CDR3 is TGCAGTGCCGGGGTGGGGGGAAGCTCCTACAATGAGCAGTTCTTC. This chain links TRBV20-1 with TRBJ2-1; TRBD2 might be the D (6 bases). Germline V gives CDR1 DFQATT, CDR2 SNEGSKA (reference sequence). The CDR3 has 15 amino acids. V was cut by 6 bases and J by 0 bases, with 15 bases left in between.

The V gene is TRBV20-1, the J gene TRBJ1-1, with unresolved D. This CDR3 spans 14 amino acids. Trimming shortened V by 1 base and J by 2 bases, and 11 bases separated the two germline ends. CDR1 and CDR2 from the germline V gene are DFQATT and SNEGSKA (reference sequence). CDR3 amino acids: CSARGVQHNTEAFF. CDR3 DNA: TGCAGTGCTAGAGGCGTACAGCATAACACTGAAGCTTTCTTT.

This clonotype was seen ten or more times. The genes are TRBV19 and TRBJ2-3; 9 nucleotides align to TRBD2. This CDR3 is built from 15 residues. The germline CDR1 and CDR2 sequences are LNHDA and SQIVND (reference sequence). Trimming removed 7 bases from V and 0 bases from J; junction bases left unmatched: 5. Written as DNA, the CDR3 is TGTGCCAGTAACGGCGGGAGGGCTAGCACAGATACGCAGTATTTT. It specifies CASNGGRASTDTQYF.

This clonotype was observed at least ten times. This chain joins TRBV5-1 and TRBJ1-2; no reliable D call. Deletions cut 0 bases from V and 4 bases from J, with 10 bases between. CDR1 and CDR2 from the germline V gene are SGHRS and YFSETQ. This CDR3 is built from 14 residues. In DNA, the CDR3 is TGCGCCAGCAGCTTGGGACGGACTCTCTATGGCTACACCTTC. As protein: CASSLGRTLYGYTF.

With regard to this clonotype: A read error may produce the germline difference seen at one junction end. The chain combines TRBV7-6 with TRBJ2-1; D may be TRBD1 (5 bases). CDR1 is SGHVS and CDR2 is FNYEAQ in the germline V gene. The CDR3 is made up of 15 amino acids. This chain's CDR3 is CASSLDDSSYDEQFF. The CDR3, as DNA: TGTGCCAGCAGCTTGGACGACAGCTCCTACGATGAGCAGTTCTTC.

The gene calls are TRBV6-5 and TRBJ1-1; no reliable D call. V was trimmed by 0 bases and J by 10 bases, leaving 12 bases between them. Germline V gene lookup returns CDR1 MNHEY and CDR2 SVGAGI. The CDR3 runs 13 residues. The CDR3, as DNA: TGTGCCAGCAGTTACTCGAGGGTCAGTTTAGCTTTCTTT. The encoded protein is CASSYSRVSLAFF.

There are many counts of this clonotype. The V and J genes are TRBV7-2 and TRBJ2-1, with TRBD2 identical over 11 bases. Germline V gene lookup returns CDR1 SGHTA and CDR2 FQGNSA. The CDR3 is made up of 15 amino acids. V was clipped by 8 bases and J by 4 bases; unmatched bases: 7. The chain's CDR3 is CASQVGTSGYNEQFF. In DNA form, the CDR3 reads TGTGCCAGCCAAGTGGGGACTAGCGGATACAATGAGCAGTTCTTC.

This clonotype was picked up many times. The V call is TRBV6-1, the J call TRBJ1-2; D is ambiguous. Looked up from germline, CDR1 is MNHNS and CDR2 is SASEGT. Trimming took 3 bases from V and 0 from J, leaving 8 bases between them. The CDR3 is made up of 14 amino acids. CDR3 protein: CASSEGSANYGYTF. In nucleotides, the CDR3 is TGTGCCAGCAGTGAGGGTTCGGCTAACTATGGCTACACCTTC.

In this sample, this clonotype turned up many times. V is TRBV2 and J is TRBJ1-2; a possible D gene is TRBD1 (5 bases). Trimming removed 6 bases at V and 7 bases at J, with 21 bases between. The germline V gene has CDR1 SNHLY and CDR2 FYNNEI. This CDR3 contains 15 residues. CDR3 bases: TGTGCCAGCAGGACTAAAGGTTCAGGGCGAGTTGGCTACACCTTC. Protein product: CASRTKGSGRVGYTF.

In this sample, this clonotype turned up a few times. The chain uses TRBV12-3 or TRBV12-4 and TRBJ2-5; tentatively, D is TRBD1 (6 bases). V shed 3 bases and J shed 13 bases, with 18 bases lying between them. The CDR3 spans 13 residues. In DNA form, the CDR3 reads TGTGCCAGCAGTTTCGATCCCCGGACAGATTGGTACTTC. Protein sequence: CASSFDPRTDWYF.

V usage is TRBV6-5 and J usage is TRBJ1-3, with 7 positions matching TRBD1. The germline V gene encodes CDR1 MNHEY and CDR2 SVGAGI. There are 18 residues in the CDR3. J gave up 0 bases and V 4 bases, and 12 bases lay outside the gene matches. For the CDR3, the DNA is TGTGCCAGCAGTTCCCCCAGGGGGGGCCTCGCCTCTGGAAACACCATATATTTT. It translates to CASSSPRGGLASGNTIYF.

This clonotype has a count of ten or more. The chain has TRBV10-3 and TRBJ2-7, with D possibly TRBD1 on 6 matching bases. V lost 6 bases, J lost 3 bases, and 15 bases lay in between. The V gene's germline CDR1 is ENHRY and CDR2 SYGVKD. The CDR3 consists of 14 residues. CDR3: CAISLGTPFYEQYF. The CDR3 DNA sequence: TGTGCCATCAGCTTAGGGACACCCTTCTACGAGCAGTACTTC.